The sample holds many counts of the clone carrying this TCR beta chain. This specimen comes from a study of blood T cell repertoires in COVID-19. Study information: The analysed material was cDNA or gDNA that came from T cells, B-cell-depleted T cells, or PBMCs.

In the original workflow: By means of reference gene primer amplification, nucleated cell counts were estimated. The table came from immunoSEQ multiplex PCR; TCRdb's copy has only in-frame clones and leaves some out. That table is the source of V, J and clone size, and D and trimming were worked out from the DNA. The sample yields 270,000 or so clones, approximately 84% seen once. In germline, CDR1 is SQVTM, CDR2 ANQGSEA. The CDR3 has 15 amino acids. With 4 bases clipped from V and 5 bases from J, the junction kept 8 bases outside the gene matches. The chain uses TRBV29-1 and TRBJ1-5; the match to TRBD1 covers 10 bases. The specimen was peripheral blood. This receptor was taken from a human donor with COVID-19, enrolled during active disease. The donor label of this sample is uncertain. The CDR3 protein is CSVAGDRGEDQPQHF. The CDR3, as DNA: TGCAGCGTTGCTGGGGACAGGGGCGAGGATCAGCCCCAGCATTTT.